The 25 T cell receptor beta chains below all came from one sample that was sequenced in a study of blood T cells in healthy people across ages. PCR was performed a second time for 7 to 11 cycles using a sample-barcoded 5' primer and a J-beta primer mix. One entry per CDR3 protein, called by TCRdb with MiXCR from the 5' RACE reads. The sample holds 450,000 to 650,000 distinct CDR3 sequences, approximately 25% seen once. This sample was shared with a second study, whose subject was T cells of mothers and their children.

The sample taken for sequencing was blood. The receptors originated from a boy younger than 18 in good health.

This chain links TRBV4-2 with TRBJ2-1; 13 bases line up with TRBD2. Unmatched junction bases numbered 3, after V lost 3 bases and J lost 7 bases. CDR1 and CDR2 from the germline V gene are LGHNA and YNFKEQ. The CDR3 is 15 amino acids. This CDR3 is CASSHLTSGRNEQFF. CDR3 coding DNA: TGTGCCAGCAGCCACTTGACTAGCGGGAGGAATGAGCAGTTCTTC.

The J gene is TRBJ2-1, the V gene TRBV13, with unresolved D. CDR1 PRHDT and CDR2 FYEKMQ come from the germline V gene (reference sequence). This CDR3 is built from 15 residues. V dropped 0 bases and J dropped 6 bases, with 12 bases sitting between them. CDR3 region: CASSLGPDFFNEQFF. Here the CDR3 DNA reads TGTGCCAGCAGCTTAGGACCCGATTTCTTCAATGAGCAGTTCTTC.

There are a few counts of this clonotype. The gene calls are TRBV6-5 and TRBJ2-6; possibly TRBD1 for D (5 bases). V gave up 2 bases and J gave up 0 bases, with 5 bases separating them. The CDR3 runs 15 residues. Germline CDR1 reads MNHEY; CDR2 reads SVGAGI. The CDR3 DNA is TGTGCCAGCAGTTACAGGGGCTCTGGGGCCAACGTCCTGACTTTC. Its protein product is CASSYRGSGANVLTF.

This clonotype was counted many times. The rearrangement links TRBV6-4 to TRBJ2-1, with D hard to call. Germline CDR1 MRHNA, CDR2 SNTAGT. Trimming took off 0 bases at V and 7 bases at J, with 4 bases between the two ends. The CDR3 sequence is 12 residues long. CDR3 protein: CASSDSENEQFF. The CDR3 DNA follows: TGTGCCAGCAGTGACTCGGAGAATGAGCAGTTCTTC.

This clonotype was counted a few times. A much larger clone lies one base from this, so it may be a read error. The chain employs TRBV6-2 or TRBV6-3 and TRBJ2-6, with TRBD1 as a possible D gene (5 bases). Germline V gives CDR1 MNHEY, CDR2 SVGEGT. This CDR3 region has 15 residues. The chain's CDR3 is CASSYSLSGANVPTF. The CDR3 DNA reads as TGTGCCAGCAGTTACTCACTCTCTGGGGCCAACGTCCCGACTTTC.

This chain joins TRBV6-6 and TRBJ2-3; D is unclear. Germline CDR1 is MNHNY and CDR2 is SVGAGI (reference sequence). V was shortened by 7 bases and J by 2 bases, with 13 bases between the two germline ends. CDR3 size: 14 residues. CDR3 in amino acids: CASTLARTTDTQYF. In nucleotides, the CDR3 is TGTGCCAGCACCTTGGCCCGCACCACAGATACGCAGTATTTT.

The chain combines TRBV28 with TRBJ1-2; a possible D gene is TRBD1 (5 bases). V lost 6 bases and J lost 6, with 17 bases in between. The germline V gene encodes CDR1 MDHEN and CDR2 SYDVKM. The CDR3 covers 14 residues. CDR3 nucleotides: TGTGCCAGCAGGAGACCAGCAGGGCGTGATGGCTACACCTTC. This gives the protein CASRRPAGRDGYTF.

The J gene is TRBJ1-1, the V gene TRBV7-9, with TRBD1 as a possible D gene (5 bases). The CDR3 runs 13 residues. Germline CDR1 reads SEHNR; CDR2 reads FQNEAQ (reference sequence). Deletions cut 5 bases from V and 7 bases from J, with 14 bases between. The CDR3: CASSPRRAIEAFF. In DNA form, the CDR3 reads TGTGCCAGCAGCCCCCGCAGGGCGATTGAAGCTTTCTTT.

This clonotype was recorded a few times. V gene TRBV19 combines with J gene TRBJ1-5; D gene ambiguous. There are 13 residues in the CDR3. V shed 3 bases and J shed 7 bases, with 10 bases lying between them. The germline CDR1 and CDR2 sequences are LNHDA and SQIVND (reference sequence). The CDR3 nucleotides are TGTGCCAGTAGTATCGCCAAGGCACAGCCCCAGCATTTT. Translating gives CASSIAKAQPQHF.

The chain combines TRBV10-3 with TRBJ2-3; the match to TRBD2 covers 7 bases. CDR1 and CDR2 (germline): ENHRY, SYGVKD. V lost 6 bases, J lost 2 bases, and 8 bases stayed unmatched. The CDR3 runs to 15 residues. For the CDR3, the DNA is TGTGCCATCAGACCGGGACTACGTTACACAGATACGCAGTATTTT. This encodes CAIRPGLRYTDTQYF.

In the case of this clonotype: The germline gene is not matched at one end of the junction; a read error may be the cause. The CDR3 region is CASSFGVGELFF. CDR3 nucleotide sequence: TGTGCTAGCAGCTTCGGTGTGGGGGAGCTGTTTTTT. The chain recombines TRBV7-2 with TRBJ2-2, with D hard to call. The CDR3 loop spans 12 amino acids. Germline V CDR1 and CDR2: SGHTA, FQGNSA.

The chain carries TRBV5-1 and TRBJ2-5; 8 nucleotides match TRBD2. The junction had 10 bases not matched to a gene; V was cut back by 4 bases and J by 5 bases. Germline V gene lookup returns CDR1 SGHRS and CDR2 YFSETQ. The CDR3 is made up of 15 amino acids. Here the CDR3 reads CASSRSSGDFETQYF. In DNA, the CDR3 is TGCGCCAGCAGCAGAAGTAGCGGGGATTTTGAGACCCAGTACTTC.

V usage is TRBV4-3 and J usage is TRBJ1-4; no clear D. The CDR3 totals 17 residues. V lost 0 bases and J 15 bases, leaving 26 bases between the germline ends. Per the germline V gene, CDR1 is LGHNA and CDR2 is YSLEER. This chain's CDR3 is CASSQEFAGGGPIELFF. The CDR3 coding sequence is TGCGCCAGCAGCCAAGAATTTGCGGGTGGAGGCCCCATAGAGTTGTTTTTT.

To note about this clonotype: This sequence may be a read error, since a much larger clone differs from it by one base. The V and J genes are TRBV28 and TRBJ2-6; tentative D call: TRBD2 (7 bases). The CDR3 length is 16 residues. The V end was cut by 10 bases, the J end by 1 base, with 17 bases between. CDR1 is MDHEN and CDR2 is SYDVKM in the germline V gene. The CDR3 region has the DNA TGTGCCAACACAGGCGGGGGCAGGTCTGGGGCCAACGTCCTGACTTTC. The encoded protein is CANTGGGRSGANVLTF.

The J gene is TRBJ2-7, the V gene TRBV7-2; D call uncertain. Between the trimmed V and J ends, which lost 1 base and 9 bases, there was a span of 13 bases. Germline V gene sequence: CDR1 SGHTA, CDR2 FQGNSA. This CDR3 has 13 amino acids. The chain's CDR3 is CASSLDPPLGQYF. The CDR3 bases are TGTGCCAGCAGCTTAGATCCCCCCCTGGGGCAGTACTTC.

This sequence joins TRBV11-2 and TRBJ2-1; D is uncertain. Near its end, the DNA agrees better with TRBJ2-7, so the J call may be wrong. Germline V CDR1 and CDR2: SGHAT, FQNNGV. CDR3 length: 11 amino acids. The CDR3: CASSLSWEQYF. As DNA, the CDR3 is TGTGCCAGCAGCTTATCATGGGAGCAGTACTTC.

This clonotype was observed a few times. The genes are TRBV5-1 and TRBJ2-7, with D unclear. The CDR3 is 14 amino acids. Germline values: CDR1 SGHRS, CDR2 YFSETQ. V lost 5 bases and J lost 4, with 16 bases in between. CDR3: CASRSEGFSYEQYF. DNA of the CDR3: TGCGCCAGCAGAAGTGAAGGGTTTTCGTACGAGCAGTACTTC.

This clonotype appeared a few times. The chain recombines TRBV7-8 with TRBJ2-7; D not certain. The ends were cut back, 3 bases at V and 0 bases at J, with 9 bases in the middle. CDR1 is SGHVS and CDR2 is FQNEAQ in the germline V gene. This CDR3 spans 14 amino acids. CDR3: CASSLVSSSYEQYF. The CDR3 region has the DNA TGTGCCAGCAGCTTGGTATCGAGCTCCTACGAGCAGTACTTC.

This clonotype was found a few times. This chain uses TRBV5-1 with TRBJ2-4; D call uncertain. Between the trimmed V and J ends, which lost 1 base and 5 bases, there was a span of 28 bases. This CDR3 has 20 amino acids. The germline CDR1 and CDR2 sequences are SGHRS and YFSETQ. The CDR3: CASSLWPPPERSIWENIQYF. The CDR3 DNA follows: TGCGCCAGCAGCTTGTGGCCCCCGCCAGAACGGTCTATATGGGAAAACATTCAGTACTTC.

The chain employs TRBV3-1 and TRBJ2-5; 12 nucleotides agree with TRBD2. The DNA end lines up better with TRBJ2-1; the J call may be wrong. The germline V gene has CDR1 LGHDT and CDR2 YNNKEL (reference sequence). The CDR3 extends over 13 amino acids. As DNA, the CDR3 is TGTGCCAGCAGCCGGGGGACTAGCGGGGAGCAGTTCTTC. Protein: CASSRGTSGEQFF.

This clonotype was recorded many times. The genes are TRBV7-9 and TRBJ1-3, with D possibly being TRBD1 (5 bases). The CDR3 loop spans 17 amino acids. The germline V gene has CDR1 SEHNR and CDR2 FQNEAQ (reference sequence). Trimming left V 3 bases short and J 0 bases short, with 15 bases between. CDR3 residues: CASSLLRRGLSGNTIYF. CDR3 DNA: TGTGCCAGCAGCTTGTTAAGGCGGGGCCTCTCTGGAAACACCATATATTTT.

This clonotype was counted a few times. The J gene is TRBJ2-7, the V gene TRBV5-5; no firm D call. Looked up from germline, CDR1 is SGHKS and CDR2 is YYEKEE (reference sequence). Trimming left V 0 bases short and J 9 bases short, with 10 bases between. This CDR3 comprises 12 residues. CDR3 in DNA: TGTGCCAGCAGCTTGGGGACCCCTCCGCAGTACTTC. Amino acid sequence: CASSLGTPPQYF.

This rearrangement joins TRBV7-9 to TRBJ2-1, with TRBD2 identical over 11 bases. V was clipped by 8 bases and J by 7 bases; unmatched bases: 13. CDR3 length equals 16 residues. Germline loops: CDR1 SEHNR, CDR2 FQNEAQ (reference sequence). CDR3 loop: CASGGALAGGRNEQFF. Written as DNA, the CDR3 is TGTGCCAGCGGGGGGGCCCTAGCGGGGGGTCGAAATGAGCAGTTCTTC.

This clonotype was seen more than once but under ten times. The chain carries TRBV27 and TRBJ1-3; D perhaps matches TRBD1 (5 bases). The CDR3 has 15 residues. The ends were cut back, 3 bases at V and 4 bases at J, with 13 bases in the middle. Germline CDR1 reads MNHEY; CDR2 reads SMNVEV (reference sequence). The CDR3 bases are TGTGCCAGCAGTTTGGGTCGGGGGGTCGGAAACACCATATATTTT. As protein: CASSLGRGVGNTIYF.

The V call is TRBV29-1, the J call TRBJ2-7, with 14 positions matching TRBD2. The germline V gene has CDR1 SQVTM and CDR2 ANQGSEA. V shed 4 bases and J 2 bases; nucleotides not matched to a gene: 4. The CDR3 sequence is 15 residues long. The CDR3 spells CSVGGLAGATYEQYF. The DNA for the CDR3 is TGCAGCGTTGGGGGACTAGCGGGAGCGACCTACGAGCAGTACTTC.